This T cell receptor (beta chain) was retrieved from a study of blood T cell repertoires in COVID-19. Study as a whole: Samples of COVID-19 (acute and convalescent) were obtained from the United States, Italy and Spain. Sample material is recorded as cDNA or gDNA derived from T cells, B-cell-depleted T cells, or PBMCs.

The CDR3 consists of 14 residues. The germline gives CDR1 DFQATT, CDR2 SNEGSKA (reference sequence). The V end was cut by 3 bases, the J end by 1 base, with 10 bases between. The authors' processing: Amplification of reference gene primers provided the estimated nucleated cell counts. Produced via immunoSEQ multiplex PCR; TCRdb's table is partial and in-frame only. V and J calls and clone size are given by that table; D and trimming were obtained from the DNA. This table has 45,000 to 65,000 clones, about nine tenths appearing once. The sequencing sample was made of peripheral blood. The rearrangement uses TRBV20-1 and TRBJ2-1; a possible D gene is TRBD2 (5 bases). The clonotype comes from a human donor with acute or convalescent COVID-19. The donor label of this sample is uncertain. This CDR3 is CSASHGGSYNEQFF. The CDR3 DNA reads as TGCAGTGCTAGTCACGGAGGATCCTACAATGAGCAGTTCTTC.